This paragraph covers one T cell receptor beta chain sequence. Its matching antigen is unknown. This same CDR3 is encoded by further DNA sequences in the sample. This specimen belongs to a study of T cell responses to AZD1222 COVID-19 vaccine. Sequenced by immunoSEQ multiplex PCR; TCRdb stores in-frame clones only, minus some. The sample yields 150,000 to 180,000 clones, around 89% seen once. The V and J ends lost 3 bases and 7 bases respectively, with 7 bases between them. The CDR3 has 13 amino acids. Germline-derived CDR1 and CDR2 are LGHDT and YNNKEL (reference sequence). Study-wide findings and caveats: Among those given AZD1222, only 6 or 7 were seropositive at baseline. Recipients of two AZD1222 doses showed rising Spike-specific TCR breadth and depth. There were vaccine-associated CD4 TCRs across spike, dominant at 160-218 and 743-854. Donors in the cohort were predominantly white British and more often female, and clonal diversity was possibly underestimated.

The sequence came from an adult in good health. This specimen consisted of peripheral blood, obtained on day 0 of AZD1222 vaccination. The chain couples TRBV3-1 (or the pseudogene TRBV3-2) to TRBJ1-6; D possibly corresponds to TRBD1 (5 bases). The CDR3 region is CASSQGQNSPLHF. DNA for the CDR3: TGTGCCAGCAGCCAGGGGCAGAATTCACCCCTCCACTTT.